This T cell receptor beta chain was observed in a study of blood T cell repertoires in COVID-19 (TCRdb year 2020). Concerning the study at large: Samples covering the acute and convalescent phases of COVID-19 were provided by collaborators in the United States, Italy and Spain. The material from the prospective study consisted of cDNA or gDNA derived from T cells, B-cell-depleted T cells, or PBMCs. Subjects who had been exposed to COVID-19, were actively infected with it, or had recovered from it provided the deeply sampled blood TCRbeta repertoires that made up the dataset. A freely available public database, intended as a resource for researchers studying the immune response to SARS-CoV-2, is where the repertoires were released. The samples were drawn from the first 160 participants of the ongoing ImmuneRACE study and from 950 to 1,500 subjects provided by 6 global collaborators. The sample metadata nearly always contained a de-identified subject ID, COVID-19 status, age in years and sex. HLA class I and class II types, where available, came from metadata supplied by the sample provider rather than from assay-based typing. What the research found in general, with its limitations: The quantity of clinical and demographic metadata differed by source and by participant and was supplied without curation.

Only a few counts were recorded for this clone. This receptor's antigen is unknown. Per-base quality was not reported, and no clone a single base away is much larger than it. Whole blood was collected in K2EDTA tubes by collaborating institutions according to the institutions' own protocols. For TCRbeta analysis, collaborators shipped samples in one of three forms: frozen whole blood, isolated PBMCs, or DNA extracted from either of those sample types. The immunoSEQ Assay, a bias-controlled multiplex PCR, was used to amplify TCRbeta CDR3 regions from genomic DNA. Per the authors' processing: Within the assay, amplification of reference gene primers was used to estimate how many nucleated cells each sample contained. To quantify the absolute abundance of each unique TCRbeta CDR3 rearrangement, sequence reads were collapsed and filtered. For each sample, productive Simpson clonality was calculated as the square root of Simpson's diversity index across productive rearrangements. TCRdb took this table from immuneACCESS and kept in-frame rearrangements with V and J called. Such tables lack part of the clones; where checked against another copy, unresolved V genes explain under half of the gap, and the rest is unexplained. Clone size and V and J calls were adopted from that table, with D and trimming inferred from the DNA. For this sample there are about 220,000 clones; 80% to 85% appear just once. The ten largest clones take up around 2% of the sample.

V is pared back by 3 bases and J by 7 bases, with 19 bases lying between the germline termini. Looking up the germline V gene yields CDR1 SGDLS and CDR2 YYNGEE. Taken from cysteine to phenylalanine, the CDR3 has 15 residues. The DNA shown is the 45-base CDR3, in frame from base 1. The sequence derives from a woman aged 60-75 years with acute or convalescent COVID-19. The chain couples TRBV9 to TRBJ1-2; a tentative D call is TRBD1 (6 bases match). Input material: peripheral blood. The sequence in DNA is TGTGCCAGCAGCGGATACAGGGCCGAGGGCTTTGGCTACACCTTC. Its amino acids are CASSGYRAEGFGYTF.